The following is a T cell receptor (beta chain) sequence with its context. The target antigen is unknown. Trimming shortened V by 3 bases and J by 8 bases, and 13 bases separated the two germline ends. This CDR3 contains 14 residues. The germline gives CDR1 MGHDK, CDR2 SYGVNS. Generated by immunoSEQ multiplex PCR, the TCRdb table keeps only in-frame clones and is missing some. The sample has roughly 2.5 million clones; more than 80% are singletons. The donors were adults (healthy and HIV-negative) with no recent acute infections or vaccinations. This sample was included in a study of shared clonotypes between healthy human individuals. General study findings and limits: Naive subsets generally exceeded memory subsets in estimated richness. Sharing of clonotypes among donors was expected to vary with sequencing depth. Depth was large, yet rarefaction showed that sorted-subset sequencing was incomplete.

The TCR was taken from a man younger than 35 in good health. The chain uses TRBV25-1 and TRBJ1-4; D is unresolved. The source material was naive CD4+ T cells sorted from blood. The subset here: CD45RA+ positively selected. CDR3 protein: CASSDHGSREKLFF. The CDR3 DNA follows: TGTGCCAGCAGTGATCACGGGTCTCGGGAAAAACTGTTTTTT.